This T cell receptor (beta chain) was retrieved from a study of blood T cell repertoires in COVID-19. As originally analysed: Amplification from reference gene primers served as the basis for estimated nucleated cell counts. Using immunoSEQ multiplex PCR, the repertoire was profiled, and TCRdb retains in-frame clones only, with some absent. V and J calls and clone size are those listed in that table; D and trimming were worked out from the DNA. The sample has roughly 200,000 clones, around 95% seen once; the top ten hold 0.76%. Seattle enrolled patients during active infection and tracked them longitudinally. CDR1 and CDR2 (germline): PRHDT, FYEKMQ (reference sequence). The CDR3 is 17 amino acids. The germline V and J ends were trimmed by 4 bases and 4 bases, with 22 bases remaining between them.

The genes are TRBV13 and TRBJ1-2; perhaps TRBD1 as D (5 bases). The material sequenced was peripheral blood. The source is a man younger than 45 with COVID-19, enrolled during active disease. The CDR3 nucleotides are TGTGCCAGCAGCTCCACCATTGGGGGGAAGAACTTCTATGGCTACACCTTC. The encoded protein is CASSSTIGGKNFYGYTF.